Listed below are T cell receptor beta chains from one sample, sequenced in a study of vaccination and CD4 T cells after COVID-19. TCRdb ran MiXCR on the PCR reads and lists one entry per CDR3 protein. The data contain 28,000 or so distinct CDR3 sequences, about 40% of them singletons. Antigens for these TCRs are unknown. Source material: CD4+ T cells from blood, cultured in vitro. These receptors all stem from a human donor who had recovered from COVID-19. The CDR3 runs from the conserved cysteine through the conserved F or W. D genes are given only for firm matches. The size of a clone is reported for some rows only, either as once, few or many, or as a class for expanded clones.

TRBV18	TRBJ1-2	NA	NA	CASSPEQALGYTF	TGTGCCAGCTCACCAGAACAGGCCTTAGGCTACACCTTC
TRBV7-9	TRBJ2-1	TRBD2	few	CASSPGPSGRPNEQFF	TGTGCCAGCAGCCCCGGACCCAGCGGGAGGCCCAATGAGCAGTTCTTC
TRBV7-9	TRBJ1-1	TRBD1	NA	CASSGQGGTEAFF	TGTGCCAGCAGCGGTCAGGGGGGCACTGAAGCTTTCTTT
TRBV9	TRBJ2-1	NA	NA	CASSLLDEQFF	TGTGCCAGCAGCCTACTGGATGAGCAGTTCTTC
TRBV2	TRBJ2-3	NA	NA	CASSLTATDTQYF	TGTGCCAGCAGCCTGACTGCCACAGATACGCAGTATTTT
TRBV19	TRBJ1-5	NA	NA	CASSIDSNNQPQHF	TGTGCCAGTAGTATAGATAGTAACAATCAGCCCCAGCATTTT
TRBV14	TRBJ2-7	NA	NA	CASSQTSFRSREQYF	TGTGCCAGCAGCCAAACTTCCTTCAGGTCCCGCGAGCAGTACTTC
TRBV7-2	TRBJ2-3	NA	few	CASSFRGGGTDTQYF	TGTGCCAGCAGCTTCAGGGGAGGAGGCACAGATACGCAGTATTTT
TRBV10-3	TRBJ2-3	TRBD2	NA	CAISPGGGGTDTQYF	TGTGCCATCAGCCCTGGGGGGGGGGGAACAGATACGCAGTATTTT
TRBV6-2/TRBV6-3	TRBJ2-1	TRBD2	few	CASSSFRGLAGVEEFF	TGTGCCAGCAGTTCCTTCAGAGGACTAGCGGGTGTCGAAGAGTTCTTC
TRBV7-8	TRBJ2-7	NA	NA	CASSLRGWMDLGSYEQYF	TGTGCCAGCAGCCTCCGAGGGTGGATGGATCTGGGGTCCTACGAGCAGTACTTC
TRBV7-2	TRBJ2-5	NA	NA	CASSLEGGQETQYF	TGTGCCAGCAGCTTAGAGGGGGGCCAAGAGACCCAGTACTTC
TRBV20-1	TRBJ2-3	NA	NA	CSAGSRIRGTDTQYF	TGCAGTGCTGGATCCCGTATAAGGGGCACAGATACGCAGTATTTT
TRBV5-6	TRBJ2-5	TRBD1	NA	CASSLDRGRQETQYF	TGTGCCAGCAGCTTGGACAGGGGCAGGCAAGAGACCCAGTACTTC
TRBV24-1	TRBJ2-3	NA	few	CATSDFSEYTDTQYF	TGTGCCACCAGTGATTTTAGCGAATACACAGATACGCAGTATTTT
TRBV20-1	TRBJ1-1	NA	few	CSARMGRALNTEAFF	TGCAGTGCTAGGATGGGGAGGGCACTGAACACTGAAGCTTTCTTT
TRBV20-1	TRBJ1-6	NA	NA	CSARDSRGESSPLHF	TGCAGTGCTAGAGATAGTAGGGGTGAGTCCTCACCCCTCCACTTT
TRBV3-1	TRBJ2-7	NA	NA	CASSQGAGSSYEQYF	TGTGCCAGCAGCCAAGGAGCAGGTTCCTCCTACGAGCAGTACTTC
TRBV5-1	TRBJ2-1	NA	few	CASNPRTAANEQFF	TGCGCCAGCAACCCCAGGACGGCCGCAAATGAGCAGTTCTTC
TRBV7-3	TRBJ2-1	NA	NA	CASSLGGGSYNEQFF	TGTGCCAGCAGCTTGGGTGGGGGTTCCTACAATGAGCAGTTCTTC
TRBV7-3	TRBJ1-1	NA	few	CASSLSVNTEAFF	TGTGCCAGCAGCTTATCAGTGAACACTGAAGCTTTCTTT
TRBV7-3	TRBJ2-3	NA	large	CASSLNQPPDTQYF	TGTGCCAGCAGCTTAAATCAGCCGCCAGATACGCAGTATTTT
TRBV11-2	TRBJ1-1	NA	NA	CASSTDIDWNTEAFF	TGTGCCAGCAGCACAGACATCGATTGGAACACTGAAGCTTTCTTT
TRBV6-2/TRBV6-3	TRBJ1-6	NA	NA	CASKARKLDSPLHF	TGTGCCAGCAAGGCCAGGAAGTTGGATTCACCCCTCCACTTT
TRBV12-3/TRBV12-4	TRBJ1-5	NA	NA	CASSLIGQPQHF	TGTGCCAGCAGTTTAATCGGGCAGCCCCAGCATTTT
TRBV9	TRBJ1-2	NA	NA	CASSPPGSVPGGYTF	TGTGCCAGCAGCCCCCCCGGCTCAGTTCCGGGTGGCTACACCTTC
TRBV19	TRBJ2-4	TRBD1	NA	CASSRWTGANKNIQYF	TGTGCCAGTAGTCGCTGGACAGGGGCAAACAAAAACATTCAGTACTTC
TRBV18	TRBJ2-7	TRBD1	NA	CASPPTRGQDYNEQYF	TGTGCCAGCCCCCCCACGAGGGGGCAAGACTACAACGAGCAGTACTTC
TRBV7-9	TRBJ2-1	TRBD2	NA	CASSLARSGGAVGFF	TGTGCCAGCAGCTTAGCGCGGAGCGGGGGGGCCGTTGGGTTCTTC
TRBV28	TRBJ1-1	NA	NA	CASSLRGEAFF	TGTGCCAGCAGCCTCAGGGGTGAAGCTTTCTTT
TRBV4-2	TRBJ2-3	TRBD2	NA	CASSQEAARAGVDTQYF	TGTGCCAGCAGCCAGGAGGCCGCGCGAGCGGGAGTGGATACGCAGTATTTT
TRBV6-1	TRBJ2-2	NA	medium-sized	CASSAGQYTGELFF	TGTGCCAGCAGCGCTGGACAGTACACCGGGGAGCTGTTTTTT
TRBV7-9	TRBJ2-5	NA	NA	CASSPRAGQTETQYF	TGTGCCAGCAGCCCGAGGGCGGGGCAGACGGAGACCCAGTACTTC
TRBV7-9	TRBJ1-6	NA	NA	CASSPAGSSYNSPLHF	TGTGCCAGCAGCCCCGCAGGAAGCTCCTATAATTCACCCCTCCACTTT
TRBV28	TRBJ1-6	NA	NA	CASSLGGSPLHF	TGTGCCAGCAGTTTAGGGGGTTCACCCCTCCACTTT
TRBV20-1	TRBJ1-1	TRBD1	few	CSARILDRGGLEAFF	TGCAGTGCTAGAATTTTAGACAGGGGCGGTCTGGAAGCTTTCTTT
TRBV27	TRBJ2-5	TRBD1	NA	CASSLYGQGALKTQYF	TGTGCCAGCAGTTTATATGGACAGGGGGCTTTGAAGACCCAGTACTTC
TRBV10-1	TRBJ2-2	TRBD2	NA	CASSDLGVAGDDGTGELFF	TGCGCCAGCAGTGACCTCGGGGTAGCGGGAGACGATGGGACCGGGGAGCTGTTTTTT
TRBV27	TRBJ1-6	NA	few	CASSFYNSPLHF	TGTGCCAGCAGTTTCTATAATTCACCCCTCCACTTT